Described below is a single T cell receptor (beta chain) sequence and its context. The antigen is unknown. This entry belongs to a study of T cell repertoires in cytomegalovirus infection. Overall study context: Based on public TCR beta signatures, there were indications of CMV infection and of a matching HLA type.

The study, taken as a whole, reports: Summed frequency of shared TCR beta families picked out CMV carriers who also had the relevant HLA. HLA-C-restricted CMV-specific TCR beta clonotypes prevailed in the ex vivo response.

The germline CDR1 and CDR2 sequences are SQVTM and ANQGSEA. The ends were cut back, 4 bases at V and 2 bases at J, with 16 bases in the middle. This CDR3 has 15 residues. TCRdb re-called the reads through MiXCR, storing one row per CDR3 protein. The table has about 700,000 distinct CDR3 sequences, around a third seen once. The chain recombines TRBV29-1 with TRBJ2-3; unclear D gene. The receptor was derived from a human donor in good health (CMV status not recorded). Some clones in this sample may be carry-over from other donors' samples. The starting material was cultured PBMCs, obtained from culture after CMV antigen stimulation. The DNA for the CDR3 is TGCAGCGTTGGTCTCCTGGGCGACCCCACAGATACGCAGTATTTT. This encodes CSVGLLGDPTDTQYF.